Listed here are 9 T cell receptor beta chains from one sample, sequenced in a study of blood T cell repertoires in COVID-19. Clones were sequenced by immunoSEQ multiplex PCR, and TCRdb holds only the in-frame ones, with some missing. The sample has hundreds of thousands of clones; roughly 89% are singletons. Sequenced: peripheral blood. All receptors come from a man between 18 and 35 years old with COVID-19, enrolled during active disease.

For this clone: Its ends do not fully match the called genes, so a read error is possible. Distinct nucleotide sequences in the sample also encode this CDR3. V usage is TRBV24-1 and J usage is TRBJ2-2, with D possibly TRBD1 on 5 matching bases. The CDR3 sequence is 12 residues long. Per the germline V gene, CDR1 is KGHDR and CDR2 is SFDVKD. The CDR3 coding sequence is TGTGCCACCGCAGTGGACACCGGAGAGCTGTTTTTT. This codes for CATAVDTGELFF.

The chain has TRBV4-2 and TRBJ1-2; D not certain. Trimming pared 0 bases from V and 4 bases from J, leaving 12 bases between. The CDR3 sequence is 15 residues long. Germline-derived CDR1 and CDR2 are LGHNA and YNFKEQ. As DNA, the CDR3 is TGTGCCAGCAGCCAAGATCCCCAGCAGGCCTATGGCTACACCTTC. Amino acids: CASSQDPQQAYGYTF.

The V call is TRBV11-2, the J call TRBJ1-1; D not certain. Trimming removed 2 bases from V and 7 bases from J, with 5 bases in between. CDR3 size: 11 residues. From germline, CDR1 is SGHAT and CDR2 FQNNGV. The CDR3 coding sequence is TGTGCCAGCAGCTTAATCGGTGAAGCTTTCTTT. The encoded protein is CASSLIGEAFF.

The chain recombines TRBV5-8 with TRBJ2-1, with 16 bases identical to TRBD2. CDR1 and CDR2 (germline): SGHTS, YDEGEE. V was pared by 4 bases and J by 1 base, with 11 bases of the junction left unmatched. This CDR3 has 20 residues. This CDR3 is CASSIGRPGLAGGSYNEQFF. CDR3 DNA sequence: TGTGCCAGCAGCATTGGACGTCCGGGACTAGCGGGAGGGTCCTACAATGAGCAGTTCTTC. Using reference TRBV5-8 and TRBJ2-1 for the parts outside the CDR3, the full variable domain is EAGVTQSPTHLIKTRGQQATLRCSPISGHTSVYWYQQALGLGLQFLLWYDEGEERNRGNFPPRFSGRQFPNYSSELNVNALELEDSALYLCASSIGRPGLAGGSYNEQFFGPGTRLTVL.

The CDR3 loop is CASSHTSEPGSGELFF. CDR3 coding DNA: TGTGCCAGCAGCCACACTAGCGAACCGGGTTCTGGGGAGCTGTTTTTT. V gene TRBV4-2 combines with J gene TRBJ2-2; TRBD2 agrees at 7 bases. V lost 3 bases and J lost 8; bases outside the gene matches: 12. The V gene's germline CDR1 is LGHNA and CDR2 YNFKEQ. The CDR3 extends over 16 amino acids.

This clone occurred once. The chain has TRBV7-8 and TRBJ2-7; TRBD2 matches at 7 bases. Trimming took 0 bases from V and 2 from J; bases not matched to a gene: 1. The CDR3 is 14 amino acids. Germline V gene lookup returns CDR1 SGHVS and CDR2 FQNEAQ. The CDR3 DNA follows: TGTGCCAGCAGCTTAGCGGCGGGAGCCTACGAGCAGTACTTC. It translates to CASSLAAGAYEQYF.

J is TRBJ2-5 and V is TRBV3-1 (or the pseudogene TRBV3-2), with 8 positions matching TRBD2. The junction had 11 bases not matched to a gene; V was cut back by 8 bases and J by 0 bases. CDR1 is LGHDT, CDR2 YNNKEL, per germline (reference sequence). The CDR3 is made up of 16 amino acids. The chain's CDR3 is CASPNKKLADQETQYF. The CDR3 bases are TGTGCCAGCCCCAACAAAAAACTAGCGGACCAAGAGACCCAGTACTTC.

V usage is TRBV9 and J usage is TRBJ1-6, with a weak D call TRBD1 (5 bases). The V gene lost 0 bases and the J gene lost 6 bases, with 16 bases spanning the gap. The CDR3 runs 17 residues. CDR1 is SGDLS, CDR2 YYNGEE, per germline. CDR3 region: CASSVGSRVSGNSPLHF. CDR3 nucleotide sequence: TGTGCCAGCAGCGTAGGATCCAGGGTTTCGGGTAATTCACCCCTCCACTTT.

This chain uses TRBV7-2 with TRBJ2-5, with D perhaps matching TRBD1 (5 bases). The germline V gene encodes CDR1 SGHTA and CDR2 FQGNSA. The CDR3 spans 16 residues. V shed 1 base and J shed 1 base, with 13 bases lying between them. The CDR3 is CASSLVGVTVQETQYF. The CDR3, as DNA: TGTGCCAGCAGCTTAGTAGGGGTGACGGTCCAAGAGACCCAGTACTTC.